This T cell receptor (beta chain) was sequenced for a study of blood T cells in healthy people across ages. Study-level points and caveats: Samples with more naive T cells showed higher observed beta diversity. Diversity was higher, and naive CD4+ cells more numerous, in long-lived donors than in aged donors.

V lost 5 bases to trimming and J lost 0 bases, with 11 bases between them. The CDR3 consists of 15 residues. Germline values: CDR1 DFQATT, CDR2 SNEGSKA (reference sequence). For the second PCR, which ran for about 6 to 11 cycles, a sample-barcoded 5' primer and a J-beta primer mix were used. Using its own MiXCR run on the 5' RACE reads, TCRdb lists one record per CDR3 protein. Found here are about 320,000 distinct CDR3 sequences, roughly 29% of them singletons; the top ten hold roughly 28%. There are a few counts of this clonotype. Its antigen is not identified. Total RNA was extracted at no less than 6 micrograms per sample.

The V and J genes are TRBV20-1 and TRBJ2-6; no clear D. The origin of this receptor is a woman in her 70s in good health. The sample taken for sequencing was blood. The CDR3 is CSASDPYSGANVLTF. CDR3 DNA sequence: TGCAGTGCTTCGGACCCCTACTCTGGGGCCAACGTCCTGACTTTC.